This T cell receptor (beta chain) came from a study of blood T cells in healthy people across ages. Each sample had at least 6 million PBMCs isolated. This clonotype was found a few times. A J-beta primer mix and a sample-barcoded 5' primer were used in a second PCR of roughly 6 to 12 cycles. MiXCR, applied by TCRdb to the 5' RACE reads, yields one record per CDR3 protein. The sample yields 1,100,000 or so distinct CDR3 sequences, around 45% seen once. This CDR3 comprises 13 residues. Germline V gives CDR1 ENHRY, CDR2 SYGVKD. The V and J ends lost 6 bases and 8 bases respectively, with 13 bases between them.

Sample: blood. This sequence joins TRBV10-3 and TRBJ1-4, with a tentative D call TRBD1 (5 bases). The TCR was taken from a woman aged 60-75 years in good health. The CDR3 sequence is CAISAAGGEKLFF. The CDR3 DNA follows: TGTGCCATCAGCGCCGCCGGGGGAGAAAAACTGTTTTTT.